This TCR beta chain was identified during a study of T cells in localized non-small cell lung cancer. Concerning this clone: Its antigen is still unknown.

The repertoire was sequenced with immunoSEQ multiplex PCR; TCRdb's copy has only in-frame clones and lacks some. This sample carries about 23,000 clones, approximately 91% of them seen once, and the ten largest clones take about an eighth. The CDR3 contains 16 residues. V shed 4 bases, J shed 4 bases, and the junction held 10 bases outside the gene matches. CDR1 is SGHAT and CDR2 is FQNNGV in the germline V gene. Whole-study results and caveats: Adjacent lung held a median roughly 54 of the top 100 tumor clones.

This sequence originates from a male donor older than 55 with stage I lung adenocarcinoma. This chain uses TRBV11-2 with TRBJ2-5, with 9 nucleotides matching TRBD1. Material: peripheral blood, obtained before any cancer treatment. The CDR3: CASSSRDRVPGETQYF. As DNA, the CDR3 is TGTGCCAGCAGCTCCCGGGACAGGGTTCCCGGAGAGACCCAGTACTTC.